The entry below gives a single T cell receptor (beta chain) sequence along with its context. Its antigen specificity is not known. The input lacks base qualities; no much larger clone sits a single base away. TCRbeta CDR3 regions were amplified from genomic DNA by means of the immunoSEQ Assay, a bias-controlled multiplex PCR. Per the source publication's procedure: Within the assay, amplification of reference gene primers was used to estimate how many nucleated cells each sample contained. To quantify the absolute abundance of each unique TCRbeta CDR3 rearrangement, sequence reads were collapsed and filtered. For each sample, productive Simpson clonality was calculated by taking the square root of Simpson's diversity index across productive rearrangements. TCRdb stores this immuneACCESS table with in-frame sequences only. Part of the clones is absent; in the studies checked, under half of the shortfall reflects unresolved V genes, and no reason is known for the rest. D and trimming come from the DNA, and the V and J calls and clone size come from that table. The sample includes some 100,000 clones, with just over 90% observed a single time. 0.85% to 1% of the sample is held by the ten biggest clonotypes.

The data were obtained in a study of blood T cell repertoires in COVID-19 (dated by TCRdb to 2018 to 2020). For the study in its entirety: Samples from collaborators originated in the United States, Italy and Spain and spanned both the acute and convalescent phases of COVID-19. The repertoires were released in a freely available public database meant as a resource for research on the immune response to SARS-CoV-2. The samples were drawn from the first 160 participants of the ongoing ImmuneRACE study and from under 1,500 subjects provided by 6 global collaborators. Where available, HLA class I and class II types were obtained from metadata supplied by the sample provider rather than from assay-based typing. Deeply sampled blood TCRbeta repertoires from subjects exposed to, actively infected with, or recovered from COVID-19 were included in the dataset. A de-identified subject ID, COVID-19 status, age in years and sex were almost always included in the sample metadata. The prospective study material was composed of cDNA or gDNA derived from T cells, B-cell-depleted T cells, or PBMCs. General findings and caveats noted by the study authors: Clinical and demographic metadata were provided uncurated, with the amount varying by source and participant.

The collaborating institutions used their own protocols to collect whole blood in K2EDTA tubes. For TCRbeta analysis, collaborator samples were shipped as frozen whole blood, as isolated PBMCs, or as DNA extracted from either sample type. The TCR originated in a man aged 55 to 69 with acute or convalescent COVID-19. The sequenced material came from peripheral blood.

The CDR3 protein is CASSQRAGDNSPLHF. The DNA reads as follows: TGTGCCAGCAGCCAGCGGGCAGGGGATAATTCACCCCTCCACTTT. The chain is encoded by TRBV3-1 (or the pseudogene TRBV3-2) joined to TRBJ1-6; the D region possibly corresponds to TRBD1 (6 bases align). Trimming at the junction amounts to 3 bases on V and 5 bases on J, and the germline ends lie 11 bases apart. The CDR3 runs 15 amino acids, cysteine and phenylalanine included. The retained sequence is limited to the CDR3, 45 bases, with the frame set at the first base. The germline V gene (reference sequence) specifies LGHDT as CDR1 and YNNKEL as CDR2.